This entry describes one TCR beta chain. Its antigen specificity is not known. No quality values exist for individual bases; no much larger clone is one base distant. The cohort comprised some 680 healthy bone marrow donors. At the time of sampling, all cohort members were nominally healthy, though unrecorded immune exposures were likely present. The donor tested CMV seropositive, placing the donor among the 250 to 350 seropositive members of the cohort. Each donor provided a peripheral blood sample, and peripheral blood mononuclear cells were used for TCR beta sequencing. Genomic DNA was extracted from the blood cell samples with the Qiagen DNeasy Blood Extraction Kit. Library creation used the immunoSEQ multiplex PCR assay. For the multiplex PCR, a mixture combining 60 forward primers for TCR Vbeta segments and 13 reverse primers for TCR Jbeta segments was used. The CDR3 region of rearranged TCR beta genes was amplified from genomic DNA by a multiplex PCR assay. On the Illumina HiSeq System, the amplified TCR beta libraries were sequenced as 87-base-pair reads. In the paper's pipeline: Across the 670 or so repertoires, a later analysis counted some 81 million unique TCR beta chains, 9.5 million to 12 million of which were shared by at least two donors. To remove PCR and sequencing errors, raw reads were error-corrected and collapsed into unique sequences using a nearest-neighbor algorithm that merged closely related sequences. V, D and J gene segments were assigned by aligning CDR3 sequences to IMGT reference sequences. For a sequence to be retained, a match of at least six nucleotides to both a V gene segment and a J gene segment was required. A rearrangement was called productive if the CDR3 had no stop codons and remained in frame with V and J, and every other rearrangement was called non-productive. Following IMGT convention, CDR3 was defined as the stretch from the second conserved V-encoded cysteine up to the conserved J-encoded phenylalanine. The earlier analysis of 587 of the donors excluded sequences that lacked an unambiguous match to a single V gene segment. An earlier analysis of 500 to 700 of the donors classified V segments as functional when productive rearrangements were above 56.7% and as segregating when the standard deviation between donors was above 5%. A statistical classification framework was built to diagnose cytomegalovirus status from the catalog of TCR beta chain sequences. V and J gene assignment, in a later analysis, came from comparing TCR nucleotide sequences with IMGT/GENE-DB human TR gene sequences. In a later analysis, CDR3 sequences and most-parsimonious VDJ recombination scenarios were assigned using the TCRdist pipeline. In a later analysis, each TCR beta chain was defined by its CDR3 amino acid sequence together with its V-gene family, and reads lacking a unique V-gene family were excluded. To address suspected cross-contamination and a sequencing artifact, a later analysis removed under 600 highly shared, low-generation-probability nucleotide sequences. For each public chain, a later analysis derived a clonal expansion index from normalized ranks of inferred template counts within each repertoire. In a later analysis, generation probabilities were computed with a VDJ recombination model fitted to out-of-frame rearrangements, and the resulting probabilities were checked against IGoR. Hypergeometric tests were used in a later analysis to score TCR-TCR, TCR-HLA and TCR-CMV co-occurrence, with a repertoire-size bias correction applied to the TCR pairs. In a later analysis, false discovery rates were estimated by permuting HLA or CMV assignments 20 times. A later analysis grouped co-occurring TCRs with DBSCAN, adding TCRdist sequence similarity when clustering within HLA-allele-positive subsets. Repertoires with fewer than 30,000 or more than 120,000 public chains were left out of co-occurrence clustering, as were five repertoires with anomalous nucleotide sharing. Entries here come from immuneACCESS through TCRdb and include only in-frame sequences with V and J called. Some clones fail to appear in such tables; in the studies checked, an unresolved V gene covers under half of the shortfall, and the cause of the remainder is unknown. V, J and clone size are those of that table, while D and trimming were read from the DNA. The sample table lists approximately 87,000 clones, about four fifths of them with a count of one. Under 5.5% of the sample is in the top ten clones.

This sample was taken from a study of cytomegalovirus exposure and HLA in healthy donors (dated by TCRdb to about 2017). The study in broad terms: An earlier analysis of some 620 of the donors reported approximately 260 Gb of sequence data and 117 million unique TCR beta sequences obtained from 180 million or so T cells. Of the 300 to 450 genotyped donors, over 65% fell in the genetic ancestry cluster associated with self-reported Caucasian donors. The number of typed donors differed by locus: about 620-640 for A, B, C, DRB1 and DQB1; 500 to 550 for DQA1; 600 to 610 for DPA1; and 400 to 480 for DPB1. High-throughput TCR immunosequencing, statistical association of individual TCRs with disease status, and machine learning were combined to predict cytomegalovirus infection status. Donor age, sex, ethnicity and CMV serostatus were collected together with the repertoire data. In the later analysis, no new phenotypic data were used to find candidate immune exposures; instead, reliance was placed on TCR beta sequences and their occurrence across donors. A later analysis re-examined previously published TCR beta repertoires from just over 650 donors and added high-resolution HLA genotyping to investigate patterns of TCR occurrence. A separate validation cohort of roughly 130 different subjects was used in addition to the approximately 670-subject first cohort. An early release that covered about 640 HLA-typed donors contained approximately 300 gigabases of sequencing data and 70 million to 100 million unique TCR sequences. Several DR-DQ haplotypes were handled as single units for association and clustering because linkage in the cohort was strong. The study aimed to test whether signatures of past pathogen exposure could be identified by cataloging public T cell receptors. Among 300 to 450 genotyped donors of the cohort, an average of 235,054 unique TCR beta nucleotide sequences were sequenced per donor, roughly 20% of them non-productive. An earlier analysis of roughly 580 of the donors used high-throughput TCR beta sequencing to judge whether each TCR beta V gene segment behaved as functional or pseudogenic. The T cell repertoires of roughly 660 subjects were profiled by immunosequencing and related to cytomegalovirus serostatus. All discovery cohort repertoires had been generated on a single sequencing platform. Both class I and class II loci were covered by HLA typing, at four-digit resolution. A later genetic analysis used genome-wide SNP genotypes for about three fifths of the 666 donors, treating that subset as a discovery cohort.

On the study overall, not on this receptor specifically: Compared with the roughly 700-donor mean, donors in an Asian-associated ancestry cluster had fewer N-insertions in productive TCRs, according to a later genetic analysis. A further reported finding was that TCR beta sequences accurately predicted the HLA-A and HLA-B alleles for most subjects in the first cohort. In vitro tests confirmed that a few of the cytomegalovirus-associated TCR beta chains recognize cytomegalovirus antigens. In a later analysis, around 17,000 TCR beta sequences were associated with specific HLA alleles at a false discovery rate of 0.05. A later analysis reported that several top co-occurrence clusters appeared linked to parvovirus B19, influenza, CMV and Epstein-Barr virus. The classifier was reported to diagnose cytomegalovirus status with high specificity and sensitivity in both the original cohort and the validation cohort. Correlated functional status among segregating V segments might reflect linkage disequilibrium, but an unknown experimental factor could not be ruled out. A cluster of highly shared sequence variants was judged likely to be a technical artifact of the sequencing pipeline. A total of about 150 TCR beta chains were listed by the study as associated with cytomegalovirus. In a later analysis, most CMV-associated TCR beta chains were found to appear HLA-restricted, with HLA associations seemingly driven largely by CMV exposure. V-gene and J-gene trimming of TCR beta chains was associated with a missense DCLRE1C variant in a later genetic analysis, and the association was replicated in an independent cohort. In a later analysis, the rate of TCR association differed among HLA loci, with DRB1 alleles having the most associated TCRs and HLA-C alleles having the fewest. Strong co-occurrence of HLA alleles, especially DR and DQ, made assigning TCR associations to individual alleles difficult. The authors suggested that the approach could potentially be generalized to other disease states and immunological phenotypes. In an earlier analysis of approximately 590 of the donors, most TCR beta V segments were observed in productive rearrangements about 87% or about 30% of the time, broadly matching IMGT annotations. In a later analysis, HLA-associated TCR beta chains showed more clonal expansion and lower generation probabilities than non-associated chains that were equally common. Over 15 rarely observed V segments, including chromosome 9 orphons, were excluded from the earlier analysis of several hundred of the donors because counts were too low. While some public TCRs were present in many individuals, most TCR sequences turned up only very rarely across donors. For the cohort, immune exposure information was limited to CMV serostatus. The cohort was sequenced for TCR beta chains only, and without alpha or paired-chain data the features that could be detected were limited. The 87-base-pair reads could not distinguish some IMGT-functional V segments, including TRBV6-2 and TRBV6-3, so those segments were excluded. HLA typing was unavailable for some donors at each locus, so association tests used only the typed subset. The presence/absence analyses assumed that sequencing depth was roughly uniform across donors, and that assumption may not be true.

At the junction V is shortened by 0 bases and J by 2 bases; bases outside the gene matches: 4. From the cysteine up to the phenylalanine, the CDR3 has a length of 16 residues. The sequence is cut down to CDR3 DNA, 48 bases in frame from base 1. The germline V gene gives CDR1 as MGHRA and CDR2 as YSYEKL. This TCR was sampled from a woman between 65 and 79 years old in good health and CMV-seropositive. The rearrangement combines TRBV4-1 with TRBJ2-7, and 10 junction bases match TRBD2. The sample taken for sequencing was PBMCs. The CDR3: CASSQERLAGAYEQYF. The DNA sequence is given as TGCGCCAGCAGCCAAGAGCGGCTAGCGGGAGCCTACGAGCAGTACTTC.